Listed below are T cell receptor beta chains from one sample, sequenced in a study of a mutant IDH1 vaccine in newly diagnosed glioma. The assay was immunoSEQ multiplex PCR, and TCRdb's table has in-frame clones only and misses some. The sample gives 40,000 to 50,000 clones, roughly nine tenths of which show up once; roughly 1.5% is in the top ten. Antigens for these TCRs are unknown. Here the sequenced sample was PBMCs, taken from a glioma patient whose treatment included an IDH1 peptide vaccine. These receptor sequences come from a man in his forties with glioma. Each CDR3 is given with its conserved first and last residue. Fields, in order: J gene, clone size, V gene, D gene, CDR3 DNA, CDR3 protein. A D gene is named only where the DNA matches it firmly. Some rows mark clone size as missing; the rest say once, few, many or name a class of expanded clone.

TRBJ1-2	few	TRBV7-2	NA	TGTGCCAGCAGCTCCCCTGTGGGTGGGGGGGCCGGCTACACCTTC	CASSSPVGGGAGYTF
TRBJ1-1	NA	TRBV2	TRBD1	TGTGCCAGCAGGAACGACAGGGGGCGAGGCGCTGAAGCTTTCTTT	CASRNDRGRGAEAFF
TRBJ2-6	NA	TRBV7-3	NA	TGTGCCAGCAGCCGAACGCCGTTGACGACTGGGGCCAACGTCCTGACTTTC	CASSRTPLTTGANVLTF
TRBJ1-5	NA	TRBV4-2	NA	TGTGCCAGCAGCCAAGGGGACGGAAATAGCAATCAGCCCCAGCATTTT	CASSQGDGNSNQPQHF
TRBJ2-1	NA	TRBV7-2	TRBD2	TGTGCCAGCAGCCCGCGACTAGCGGTCTACAATGAGCAGTTCTTC	CASSPRLAVYNEQFF
TRBJ2-4	NA	TRBV19	TRBD1	TGTGCCAGTAGTTTACTGACAGGGGGCACGGCAGCCAAAAACATTCAGTACTTC	CASSLLTGGTAAKNIQYF
TRBJ2-2	NA	TRBV5-4	NA	TGTGCCAGCAGCTTGGTAGATCGGGCTTTAACCGGGGAGCTGTTTTTT	CASSLVDRALTGELFF
TRBJ2-2	NA	TRBV27	NA	TGTGCCAGCAGTTTTTCGGCGAACACCGGGGAGCTGTTTTTT	CASSFSANTGELFF
TRBJ2-2	NA	TRBV7-9	TRBD1	TGTGCCAGCAGCTTACGACAGGGGGGAGTCGGGGAGCTGTTTTTT	CASSLRQGGVGELFF
TRBJ2-3	NA	TRBV7-9	NA	TGTGCCAGCAGCTCCCCGACTAGTGGCACAGATACGCAGTATTTT	CASSSPTSGTDTQYF
TRBJ2-3	NA	TRBV11-2	TRBD2	TGTGCCAGCAGCTTAGATAGGGGACTAGCGGCCGCGCAGTATTTT	CASSLDRGLAAAQYF
TRBJ1-6	NA	TRBV19	TRBD1	TGTGCCAGTAGGAGGACAGGCGGGAATTCACCCCTCCACTTT	CASRRTGGNSPLHF
TRBJ1-5	once	TRBV2	NA	TGTGCCAGCAGTGAACGGGCAGGGAGCCGTCAGCCCCAGCATTTT	CASSERAGSRQPQHF
TRBJ2-5	NA	TRBV5-6	NA	TGTGCCAGCAGCCATGGAGCAGGGGCGCATCGGGGGCTAGCGACCCAGTACTTC	CASSHGAGAHRGLATQYF
TRBJ2-7	NA	TRBV4-3	TRBD1	TGCGCCAGCAGCCAAGATAGTGGGACAGGGGGGTACGAGCAGTACTTC	CASSQDSGTGGYEQYF
TRBJ1-6	NA	TRBV18	TRBD1	TGTGCCAGCTCACCAGAGACAGGGGCATCACCCCTCCACTTT	CASSPETGASPLHF
TRBJ1-4	once	TRBV19	NA	TGTGCCAGTAGACCTCTCCCGCGGGGGCCGACTAATGAAAAACTGTTTTTT	CASRPLPRGPTNEKLFF
TRBJ2-1	NA	TRBV11-2	NA	TGTGCCAGCAGCTTCAATGAGCAGTTCTTC	CASSFNEQFF
TRBJ2-5	NA	TRBV27	NA	TGTGCCAGCAGTTTGTCTAGCCTACAGACCCAGTACTTC	CASSLSSLQTQYF
TRBJ2-2	NA	TRBV7-9	TRBD1	TGTGCCAGCAGTCAGGGGGCCACGAACACCGGGGAGCTGTTTTTT	CASSQGATNTGELFF
TRBJ2-7	once	TRBV28	NA	TGTGCCAGCAGTTTATTCGGGGATAGCCCCTACGAGCAGTACTTC	CASSLFGDSPYEQYF
TRBJ2-5	NA	TRBV7-2	NA	TGTGCCAGCAGCCAGGGACCCCCTGAGACCCAGTACTTC	CASSQGPPETQYF
TRBJ2-5	NA	TRBV19	NA	TGTGCCAGTAGTTACGGAAACAATGGGGAGACCCAGTACTTC	CASSYGNNGETQYF
TRBJ1-1	NA	TRBV5-6	NA	TGTGCCAGCAGCCATAACCCCCCTTACAGGGCGAACACTGAAGCTTTCTTT	CASSHNPPYRANTEAFF
TRBJ2-5	once	TRBV10-3	NA	TGTGCCATCAGTGAGACAGACAGAGCCACGATGCAAGAGACCCAGTACTTC	CAISETDRATMQETQYF
TRBJ2-5	NA	TRBV7-9	NA	TGTGCCAGCAGCTTACCAGGGACCATAGCGACCCAGTACTTC	CASSLPGTIATQYF
TRBJ2-2	NA	TRBV5-1	NA	TGCGCCAGCAGACTACAGGGATTTACACACCGGGGAGCTGTTTTT	CASRLQGFTHRGAVF
TRBJ1-2	NA	TRBV30	NA	TGTGCCTGGAGTGAGGGGGATCTTGGTGGCTACACCTTC	CAWSEGDLGGYTF
TRBJ1-2	few	TRBV28	NA	TGTGCCAGCAGTCGTACAGGGAACTATGGCTACACCTTC	CASSRTGNYGYTF